This T cell receptor (beta chain) emerged from a study of shared clonotypes between healthy human individuals. Study observations and caveats: An effect of sequencing depth on clonotype sharing among donors was expected. Specimens sampled were limited to blood, with tissue repertoires likely differing.

A split of CD4+ cells into CD45RA+ naive and CD45RA-negative memory subsets was performed. Assay execution took place at the deep level. Sequencing used immunoSEQ multiplex PCR; TCRdb keeps in-frame clones, though not all of them. The profile shows around 1.5 million clones, under 99% of them singletons. With respect to this clone: The antigen remains undetermined.

The CDR3 length is 16 residues. V was pared by 5 bases and J by 0 bases, with 14 bases between. Per the germline V gene, CDR1 is SEHNR and CDR2 is FQNEAQ (reference sequence). The V call is TRBV7-9, the J call TRBJ2-1, with unresolved D. The sample comprised naive CD4+ T cells sorted from blood. The subset was: CD45RA+ positively selected. The source is a man aged 25-40 years in good health. Here the CDR3 reads CASSPRRWSSYNEQFF. The CDR3 coding sequence is TGTGCCAGCAGCCCCCGGCGGTGGAGCTCCTACAATGAGCAGTTCTTC.